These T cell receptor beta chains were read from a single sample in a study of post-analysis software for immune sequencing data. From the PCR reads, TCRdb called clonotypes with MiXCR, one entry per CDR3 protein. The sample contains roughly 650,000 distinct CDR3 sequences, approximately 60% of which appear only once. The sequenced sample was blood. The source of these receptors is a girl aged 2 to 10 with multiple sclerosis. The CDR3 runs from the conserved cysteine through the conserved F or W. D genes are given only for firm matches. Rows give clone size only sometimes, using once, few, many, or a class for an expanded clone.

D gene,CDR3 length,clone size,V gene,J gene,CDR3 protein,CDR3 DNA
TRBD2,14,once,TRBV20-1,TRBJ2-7,CSARSDGLADEQYF,TGCAGTGCTAGATCGGACGGGCTAGCGGACGAGCAGTACTTC
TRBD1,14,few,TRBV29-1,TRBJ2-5,CSVLDRDRRETQYF,TGCAGCGTGTTGGACAGGGACAGGAGGGAGACCCAGTACTTC
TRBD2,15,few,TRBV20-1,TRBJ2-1,CSAVPLAGGDNEQFF,TGCAGTGCTGTACCTCTAGCGGGGGGGGACAATGAGCAGTTCTTC
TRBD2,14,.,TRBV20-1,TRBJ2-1,CSAREGGENNEQFF,TGCAGTGCTAGAGAGGGGGGGGAGAACAATGAGCAGTTCTTC
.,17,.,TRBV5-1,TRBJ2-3,CASSLGLSGHARDTQYF,TGCGCCAGCAGCTTGGGTTTATCAGGACACGCAAGGGATACGCAGTATTTT
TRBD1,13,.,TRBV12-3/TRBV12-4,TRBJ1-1,CASRQSTGTEAFF,TGTGCCAGCAGGCAGTCGACAGGGACTGAAGCTTTCTTT
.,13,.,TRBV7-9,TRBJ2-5,CASSGDDQETQYF,TGTGCCAGCAGCGGAGACGATCAAGAGACCCAGTACTTC
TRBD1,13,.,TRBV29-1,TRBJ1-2,CSGRQGANYGYTF,TGCAGCGGCCGACAGGGAGCTAACTATGGCTACACCTTC
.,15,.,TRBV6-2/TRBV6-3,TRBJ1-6,CASSYSAQGNSPLHF,TGTGCCAGCAGTTACTCCGCTCAGGGTAATTCACCCCTCCACTTT
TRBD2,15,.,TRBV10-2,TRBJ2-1,CASSGGRASMDEQFF,TGCGCCAGCAGTGGTGGGAGGGCCTCTATGGATGAGCAGTTCTTC
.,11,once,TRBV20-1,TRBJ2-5,CSAPGGQTQYF,TGCAGTGCTCCGGGGGGCCAGACCCAGTACTTC
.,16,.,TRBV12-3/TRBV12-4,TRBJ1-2,CASIRMGGGLNYGYTF,TGTGCCAGCATTAGAATGGGGGGGGGACTTAACTATGGCTACACCTTC
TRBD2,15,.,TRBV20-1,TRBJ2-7,CSARTSGSALGEQYF,TGCAGTGCCCGGACGAGCGGGAGCGCCTTGGGAGAGCAGTACTTC
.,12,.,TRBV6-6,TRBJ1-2,CATQDSGLGYTF,TGTGCCACCCAGGACAGCGGGCTTGGCTACACCTTC
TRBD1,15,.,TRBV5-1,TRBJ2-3,CASSLAGQGTYTQYF,TGCGCCAGCAGCTTGGCGGGACAGGGGACTTATACGCAGTATTTT
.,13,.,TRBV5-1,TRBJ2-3,CASSRQDTDTQYF,TGCGCCAGCAGCCGACAGGACACAGATACGCAGTATTTT
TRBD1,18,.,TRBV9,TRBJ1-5,CASPTADDDRVEDQPQHF,TGTGCCAGCCCGACGGCCGATGACGACAGGGTCGAAGATCAGCCCCAGCATTTT
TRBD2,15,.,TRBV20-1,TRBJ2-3,CSAKLASISTDTQYF,TGCAGTGCTAAACTAGCGTCCATTAGCACAGATACGCAGTATTTT
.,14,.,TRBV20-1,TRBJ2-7,CSARVRASSYEQYF,TGCAGTGCTAGGGTCAGGGCCAGCTCCTACGAGCAGTACTTC
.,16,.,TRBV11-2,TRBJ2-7,CASSLGYGWSSYEQYF,TGTGCCAGCAGCTTAGGGTACGGGTGGAGCTCCTACGAGCAGTACTTC